This entry lists 12 T cell receptor beta chains sequenced from one sample in a study of vaccination effects on CD4 cells after COVID-19. The table came from immunoSEQ multiplex PCR; TCRdb's copy has only in-frame clones and leaves some out. The sample holds about 25,000 clones, roughly 80% seen once. Their antigen targets remain unknown. Viral peptide pools were used in the ViraFEST assay to expand antigen-specific CD4+ T cells, and sequencing came afterward. Scientists isolated CD4+ T cells after an approximately 10-day culture period ended. Each participant received a vaccine that was either BNT162b2 or mRNA-1273, given as two doses. The sequences come from CD4+ T cells from PBMCs cultured with HCoV-NL63 spike peptides, collected after COVID-19 vaccination. Receptors were obtained from a human donor who received a COVID-19 vaccine.

This rearrangement joins TRBV6-1 to TRBJ2-7, with TRBD2 matching 9 bases. The germline CDR1 and CDR2 sequences are MNHNS and SASEGT. The J segment lost 4 bases and the V segment lost 3 bases, leaving 7 bases of the junction unmatched. There are 15 residues in the CDR3. CDR3 sequence: CASSERLAVEYEQYF. The CDR3, as DNA: TGTGCCAGCAGTGAGAGACTAGCGGTTGAATACGAGCAGTACTTC.

The chain links TRBV9 to TRBJ2-5, with D unresolved. Germline values: CDR1 SGDLS, CDR2 YYNGEE. Deletions cut 2 bases from V and 5 bases from J, with 10 bases between. The length of the CDR3 is 13 residues. The DNA for the CDR3 is TGTGCCAGCAGCGTGGGGAATTTGGAGACCCAGTACTTC. Its protein product is CASSVGNLETQYF.

V and J are TRBV6-2 or TRBV6-3 and TRBJ2-1, with a weak D call TRBD2 (6 bases). The germline CDR1 and CDR2 sequences are MNHEY and SVGEGT. The CDR3 totals 16 residues. V lost 4 bases and J lost 2, with 15 bases in between. The DNA for the CDR3 is TGTGCCAGCAGTTCCCGTTCAGGGAGGCCCTACAATGAGCAGTTCTTC. Translating it yields CASSSRSGRPYNEQFF.

Only one count was recorded for this clone. This chain links TRBV3-1 (or the pseudogene TRBV3-2) with TRBJ2-1; 11 nucleotides align to TRBD2. The CDR3 contains 15 residues. From germline, CDR1 is LGHDT and CDR2 YNNKEL (reference sequence). The V segment lost 1 base and the J segment 7 bases; nucleotides outside the gene matches: 3. DNA of the CDR3: TGTGCCAGCAGCCAAGCCGGGACTAGCGGAAATGAGCAGTTCTTC. Amino acids: CASSQAGTSGNEQFF.

The V gene is TRBV5-1, the J gene TRBJ2-1; no reliable D call. Trimming left V 5 bases short and J 6 bases short, with 12 bases between. The CDR3 consists of 13 residues. CDR1 SGHRS and CDR2 YFSETQ come from the germline V gene. CDR3 in amino acids: CASREFLANEQFF. The DNA for the CDR3 is TGCGCCAGCAGAGAATTTCTCGCCAATGAGCAGTTCTTC.

The chain links TRBV19 to TRBJ2-2, with 8 bases fitting TRBD2. CDR1 and CDR2 from the germline V gene are LNHDA and SQIVND (reference sequence). This CDR3 region has 17 residues. V lost 6 bases to trimming and J lost 3 bases; unmatched junction nucleotides: 12. CDR3: CASRFSTSGLHTGELFF. The CDR3 DNA sequence: TGTGCCAGTAGGTTTAGTACTAGCGGCCTTCACACCGGGGAGCTGTTTTTT.

V is TRBV6-2 or TRBV6-3 and J is TRBJ1-1, with D possibly TRBD1 on 6 matching bases. V was trimmed by 5 bases and J by 11 bases, leaving 18 bases between them. The CDR3 spans 13 residues. The germline V gene has CDR1 MNHEY and CDR2 SVGEGT. The CDR3, as DNA: TGTGCCAGCAGTGAGGTGGCTCAGGGGCCGGCTTTCTTT. Protein: CASSEVAQGPAFF.

The count of this clone is one. The chain joins TRBV7-2 to TRBJ2-7; 8 bases are shared with TRBD1. CDR1 is SGHTA and CDR2 is FQGNSA in the germline V gene. This CDR3 is 15 amino acids long. J was trimmed by 0 bases and V by 5 bases; bases with no gene match: 6. The CDR3 bases are TGTGCCAGCAGCCCGCAGACAGGGGACTCCTACGAGCAGTACTTC. Residues: CASSPQTGDSYEQYF.

This chain links TRBV27 with TRBJ2-3, with a possible D match to TRBD2 (5 bases). V shed 5 bases and J shed 0 bases, with 15 bases lying between them. Germline CDR1 and CDR2: MNHEY and SMNVEV (reference sequence). CDR3 length: 16 amino acids. Here the CDR3 DNA reads TGTGCCAGCAGTCCGCGCGGGCCCCGCAGCACAGATACGCAGTATTTT. Translated, it gives CASSPRGPRSTDTQYF.

CDR3 nucleotides: TGTGCCAGCAGCCTTGGGGCATACAATGAGCAGTTCTTC. Protein product: CASSLGAYNEQFF. This chain connects TRBV3-1 (or the pseudogene TRBV3-2) to TRBJ2-1, with D perhaps matching TRBD1 (5 bases). The CDR3 totals 13 residues. V gave up 4 bases and J gave up 4 bases, with 8 bases separating them. Per germline, CDR1 LGHDT and CDR2 YNNKEL (reference sequence).

In this sample, this clone turned up a few times. This chain uses TRBV2 with TRBJ2-7; D is perhaps TRBD2 (5 bases). The V end lost 7 bases, the J end lost 7 bases, and 20 bases lay between the germline ends. Germline-derived CDR1 and CDR2 are SNHLY and FYNNEI. This CDR3 comprises 14 residues. The CDR3 DNA sequence: TGTGCCAGCACTGGAGGACTCCGATCGCGGGAGCAGTACTTC. Its translation is CASTGGLRSREQYF.

The chain employs TRBV10-3 and TRBJ1-1; no definite D call. The CDR3 contains 13 residues. Germline lookup yields CDR1 ENHRY and CDR2 SYGVKD. V gave up 11 bases and J gave up 11 bases, with 24 bases separating them. The CDR3 sequence: CAGRHGPIGRAFF. In DNA, the CDR3 is TGTGCCGGAAGACATGGACCAATCGGACGTGCTTTCTTT.